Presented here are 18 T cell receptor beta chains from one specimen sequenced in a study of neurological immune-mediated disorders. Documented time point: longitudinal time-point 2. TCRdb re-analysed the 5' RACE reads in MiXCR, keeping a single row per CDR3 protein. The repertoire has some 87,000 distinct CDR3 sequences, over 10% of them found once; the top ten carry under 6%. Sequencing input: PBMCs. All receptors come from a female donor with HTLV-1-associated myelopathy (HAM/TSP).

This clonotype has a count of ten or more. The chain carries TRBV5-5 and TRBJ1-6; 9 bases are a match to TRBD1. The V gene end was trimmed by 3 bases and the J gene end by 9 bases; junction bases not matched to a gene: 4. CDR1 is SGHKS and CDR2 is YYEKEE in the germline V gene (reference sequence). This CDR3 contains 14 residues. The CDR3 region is CASSSGQGGSPLHF. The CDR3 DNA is TGTGCCAGCAGCTCGGGACAGGGCGGTTCACCCCTCCACTTT.

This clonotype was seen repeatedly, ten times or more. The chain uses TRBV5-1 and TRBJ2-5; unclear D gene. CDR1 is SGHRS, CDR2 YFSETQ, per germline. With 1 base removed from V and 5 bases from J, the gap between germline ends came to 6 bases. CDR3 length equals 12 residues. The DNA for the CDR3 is TGCGCCAGCAGCTTGAGTCTGGAGACCCAGTACTTC. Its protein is CASSLSLETQYF.

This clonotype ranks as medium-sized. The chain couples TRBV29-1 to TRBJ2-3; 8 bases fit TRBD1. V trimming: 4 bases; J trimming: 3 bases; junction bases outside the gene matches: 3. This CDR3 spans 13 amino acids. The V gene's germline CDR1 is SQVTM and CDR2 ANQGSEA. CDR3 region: CSVGQGKTDTQYF. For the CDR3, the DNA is TGCAGCGTTGGACAGGGGAAAACAGATACGCAGTATTTT.

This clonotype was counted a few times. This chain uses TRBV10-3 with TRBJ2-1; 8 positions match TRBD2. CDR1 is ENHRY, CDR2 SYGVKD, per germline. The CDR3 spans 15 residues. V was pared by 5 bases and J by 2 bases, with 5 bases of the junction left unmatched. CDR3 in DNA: TGTGCCATCAGTAGGGCGGGGGGCCCCTACAATGAGCAGTTCTTC. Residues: CAISRAGGPYNEQFF.

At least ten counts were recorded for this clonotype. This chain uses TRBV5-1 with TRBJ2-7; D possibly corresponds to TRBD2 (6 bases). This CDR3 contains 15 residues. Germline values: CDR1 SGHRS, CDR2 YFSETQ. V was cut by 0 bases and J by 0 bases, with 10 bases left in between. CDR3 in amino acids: CASSLEEGSSYEQYF. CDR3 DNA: TGCGCCAGCAGCTTGGAGGAGGGTTCCTCCTACGAGCAGTACTTC.

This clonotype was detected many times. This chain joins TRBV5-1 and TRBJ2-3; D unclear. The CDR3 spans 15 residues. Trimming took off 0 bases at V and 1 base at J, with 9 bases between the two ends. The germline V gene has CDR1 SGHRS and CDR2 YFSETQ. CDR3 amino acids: CASSLASQGTDTQYF. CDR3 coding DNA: TGCGCCAGCAGCTTGGCGAGCCAGGGCACAGATACGCAGTATTTT.

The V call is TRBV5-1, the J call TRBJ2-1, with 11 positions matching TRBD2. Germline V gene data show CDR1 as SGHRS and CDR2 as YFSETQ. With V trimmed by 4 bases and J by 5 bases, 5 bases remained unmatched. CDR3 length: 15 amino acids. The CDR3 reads CASSGASGGHNEQFF. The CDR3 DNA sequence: TGCGCCAGCAGCGGGGCTAGCGGGGGGCACAATGAGCAGTTCTTC.

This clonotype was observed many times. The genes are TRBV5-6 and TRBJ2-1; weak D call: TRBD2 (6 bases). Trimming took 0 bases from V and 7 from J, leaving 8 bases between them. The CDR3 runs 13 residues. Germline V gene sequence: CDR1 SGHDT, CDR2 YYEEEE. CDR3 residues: CASSLVEGNEQFF. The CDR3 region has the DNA TGTGCCAGCAGCTTGGTGGAGGGTAATGAGCAGTTCTTC.

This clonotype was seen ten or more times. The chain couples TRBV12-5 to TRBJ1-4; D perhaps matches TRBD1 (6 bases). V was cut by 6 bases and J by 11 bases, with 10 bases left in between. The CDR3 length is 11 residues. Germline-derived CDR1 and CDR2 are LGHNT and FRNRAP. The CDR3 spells CASGPDSKLFF. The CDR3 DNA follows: TGTGCTAGTGGCCCGGACAGCAAACTGTTTTTT.

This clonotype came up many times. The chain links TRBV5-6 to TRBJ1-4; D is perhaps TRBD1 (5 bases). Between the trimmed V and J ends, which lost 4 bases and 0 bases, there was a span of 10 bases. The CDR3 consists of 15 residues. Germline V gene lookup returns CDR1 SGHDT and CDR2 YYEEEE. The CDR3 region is CASSRDRSTNEKLFF. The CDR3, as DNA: TGTGCCAGCAGCCGTGACAGATCAACTAATGAAAAACTGTTTTTT. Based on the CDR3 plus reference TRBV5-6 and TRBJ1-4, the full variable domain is DAGVTQSPTHLIKTRGQQVTLRCSPKSGHDTVSWYQQALGQGPQFIFQYYEEEERQRGNFPDRFSGHQFPNYSSELNVNALLLGDSALYLCASSRDRSTNEKLFFGSGTQLSVL.

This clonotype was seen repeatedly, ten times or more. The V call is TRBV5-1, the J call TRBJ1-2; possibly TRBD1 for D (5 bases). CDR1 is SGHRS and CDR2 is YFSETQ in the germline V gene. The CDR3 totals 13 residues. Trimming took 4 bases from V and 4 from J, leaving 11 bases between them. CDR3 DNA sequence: TGCGCCAGCAGCATCGGACAAATCTATGGCTACACCTTC. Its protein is CASSIGQIYGYTF.

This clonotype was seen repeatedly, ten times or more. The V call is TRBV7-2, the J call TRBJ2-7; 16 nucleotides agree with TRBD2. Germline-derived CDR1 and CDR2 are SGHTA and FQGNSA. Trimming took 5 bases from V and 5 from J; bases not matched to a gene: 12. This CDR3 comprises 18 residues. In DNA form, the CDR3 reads TGTGCCAGCAGCACCCTACGGGGACTAGCGGGGGGGCTGGACGAGCAGTACTTC. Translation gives CASSTLRGLAGGLDEQYF.

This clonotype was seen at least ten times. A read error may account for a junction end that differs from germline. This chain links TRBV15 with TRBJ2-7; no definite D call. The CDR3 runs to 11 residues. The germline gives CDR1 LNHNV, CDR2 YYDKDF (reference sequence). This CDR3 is CATSRNGEQYF. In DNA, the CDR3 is TGTGCTACCAGTAGGAATGGGGAGCAGTACTTC.

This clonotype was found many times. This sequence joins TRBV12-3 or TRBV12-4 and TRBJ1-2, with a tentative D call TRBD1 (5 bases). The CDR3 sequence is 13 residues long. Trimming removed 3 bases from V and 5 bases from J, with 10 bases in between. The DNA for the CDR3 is TGTGCCAGCAGTTTGGGGAGGGGATATGGCTACACCTTC. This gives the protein CASSLGRGYGYTF.

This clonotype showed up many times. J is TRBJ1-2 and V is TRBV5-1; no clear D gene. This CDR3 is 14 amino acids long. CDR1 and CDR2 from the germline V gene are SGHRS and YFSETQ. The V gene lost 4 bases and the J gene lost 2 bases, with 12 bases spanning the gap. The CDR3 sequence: CASSETGTNYGYTF. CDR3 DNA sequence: TGCGCCAGCAGCGAGACTGGAACGAACTATGGCTACACCTTC. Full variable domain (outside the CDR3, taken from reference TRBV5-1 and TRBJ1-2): KAGVTQTPRYLIKTRGQQVTLSCSPISGHRSVSWYQQTPGQGLQFLFEYFSETQRNKGNFPGRFSGRQFSNSRSEMNVSTLELGDSALYLCASSETGTNYGYTFGSGTRLTVV.

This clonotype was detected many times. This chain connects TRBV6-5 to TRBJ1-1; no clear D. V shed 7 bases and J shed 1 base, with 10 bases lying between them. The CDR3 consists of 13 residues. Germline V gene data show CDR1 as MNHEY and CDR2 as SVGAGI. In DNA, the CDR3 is TGTGCCAGCACCCAGCCGCCGAACACTGAAGCTTTCTTT. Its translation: CASTQPPNTEAFF.

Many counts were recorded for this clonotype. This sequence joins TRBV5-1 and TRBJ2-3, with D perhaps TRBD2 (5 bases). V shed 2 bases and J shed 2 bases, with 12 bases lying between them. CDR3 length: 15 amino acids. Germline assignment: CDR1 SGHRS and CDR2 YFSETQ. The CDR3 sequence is CASSFYGGNTDTQYF. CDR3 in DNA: TGCGCCAGCAGCTTTTACGGAGGCAACACAGATACGCAGTATTTT.

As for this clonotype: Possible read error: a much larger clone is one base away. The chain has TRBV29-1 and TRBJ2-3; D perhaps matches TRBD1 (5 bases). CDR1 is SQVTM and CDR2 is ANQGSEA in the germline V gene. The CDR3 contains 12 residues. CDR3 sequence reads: CSVLQATYTQYF. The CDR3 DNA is TGCAGCGTTTTACAGGCCACATATACGCAGTATTTT.